The 15 T cell receptor beta chains in this list originate from one sample, sequenced in a study of cytomegalovirus exposure and HLA in healthy donors. Use of 60 Vbeta and 13 Jbeta primers characterized the PCR. Sequencing used immunoSEQ multiplex PCR; TCRdb keeps in-frame clones, though not all of them. The sample has around 140,000 clones, roughly 86% seen once. Input material: PBMCs. Source of these receptors: a woman aged 35 to 49 in good health and CMV-seronegative.

This chain uses TRBV7-9 with TRBJ1-1; the D is unclear. The CDR3 is 14 amino acids. V was pared by 3 bases and J by 1 base, with 9 bases between. Germline CDR1 and CDR2: SEHNR and FQNEAQ (reference sequence). The CDR3 sequence is CASSFGRSNTEAFF. CDR3 in DNA: TGTGCCAGCAGCTTTGGCAGGTCGAACACTGAAGCTTTCTTT.

The rearrangement joins TRBV25-1 to TRBJ2-3; possible D gene TRBD1, 5 bases. The germline V and J ends were trimmed by 10 bases and 6 bases, with 17 bases remaining between them. The germline CDR1 and CDR2 sequences are MGHDK and SYGVNS. The length of the CDR3 is 13 residues. The DNA of the CDR3 is TGTGCCACCGCCGAAGGGGTAGAGGATACGCAGTATTTT. It codes for CATAEGVEDTQYF.

The chain carries TRBV28 and TRBJ1-4; D gene uncertain. This CDR3 region has 14 residues. The germline CDR1 and CDR2 sequences are MDHEN and SYDVKM. The V gene lost 5 bases and the J gene lost 8 bases, with 15 bases spanning the gap. For the CDR3, the DNA is TGTGCCAGCAGTCTTAGTGGGCATACCGAAAAACTGTTTTTT. Protein: CASSLSGHTEKLFF.

The genes are TRBV9 and TRBJ2-7; 8 bases line up with TRBD2. Germline assignment: CDR1 SGDLS and CDR2 YYNGEE. This CDR3 is 15 amino acids long. Trimming at V came to 0 bases and at J to 7 bases, leaving 9 bases not matched to a gene. The CDR3 loop reads CASSVEPTGLVEQYF. Here the CDR3 DNA reads TGTGCCAGCAGCGTAGAACCCACGGGACTAGTAGAGCAGTACTTC. The whole variable domain, filled in from reference TRBV9 and TRBJ2-7, reads DSGVTQTPKHLITATGQRVTLRCSPRSGDLSVYWYQQSLDQGLQFLIQYYNGEERAKGNILERFSAQQFPDLHSELNLSSLELGDSALYFCASSVEPTGLVEQYFGPGTRLTVT.

The chain joins TRBV19 to TRBJ1-5, with 7 nucleotides matching TRBD1. Germline loops: CDR1 LNHDA, CDR2 SQIVND (reference sequence). This CDR3 comprises 16 residues. V lost 5 bases to trimming and J lost 2 bases; unmatched junction nucleotides: 9. The CDR3 DNA sequence: TGTGCCAGTAGTTCCACTCCCGACAGGGGCAATCAGCCCCAGCATTTT. This encodes CASSSTPDRGNQPQHF.

This clone appeared a single time. J is TRBJ1-1 and V is TRBV6-1, with TRBD1 matching 8 bases. After removal of 6 bases from V and 7 bases from J, the junction contained 7 bases not matched to a gene. CDR1 and CDR2 (germline): MNHNS, SASEGT. This CDR3 contains 13 residues. Here the CDR3 reads CASRPGGNDEAFF. CDR3 bases: TGTGCCAGCAGGCCAGGGGGCAATGATGAAGCTTTCTTT.

The count of this clone is one. This rearrangement joins TRBV19 to TRBJ2-1, with D tentatively TRBD1 (5 bases). From germline, CDR1 is LNHDA and CDR2 SQIVND (reference sequence). Trimming pared 3 bases from V and 6 bases from J, leaving 15 bases between. This CDR3 contains 15 residues. The CDR3 sequence: CASSISRDYFNEQFF. The CDR3 DNA sequence: TGTGCCAGTAGTATCAGCAGGGATTATTTCAATGAGCAGTTCTTC.

About this clone itself: An end of the junction differs from the germline gene, which may be a read error. The chain is built from TRBV7-9 and TRBJ1-1, with D perhaps matching TRBD1 (6 bases). This CDR3 has 15 residues. The germline V gene encodes CDR1 SEHNR and CDR2 FQNEAQ (reference sequence). The CDR3 DNA reads as TGTTCCAGCAGCTCCATGAACAGGGAACGCACTGAAGCTTTCTTT. Translating gives CSSSSMNRERTEAFF.

CDR3 residues: CASRGANGYTF. CDR3 DNA sequence: TGTGCCAGCCGCGGGGCAAACGGCTACACCTTC. This rearrangement joins TRBV11-2 to TRBJ1-2; D possibly corresponds to TRBD1 (5 bases). The germline V and J ends were trimmed by 8 bases and 8 bases, with 12 bases remaining between them. The CDR3 is made up of 11 amino acids. The germline gives CDR1 SGHAT, CDR2 FQNNGV.

The rearrangement joins TRBV7-9 to TRBJ2-2; 9 bases fit TRBD2. Germline V CDR1 and CDR2: SEHNR, FQNEAQ (reference sequence). V trimming: 5 bases; J trimming: 6 bases; junction bases outside the gene matches: 13. The CDR3 loop spans 17 amino acids. As DNA, the CDR3 is TGTGCCAGCAGCCCCGGGGTAGCGGGAGCGGCCGCCGGGGAGCTGTTTTTT. Protein sequence: CASSPGVAGAAAGELFF.

The chain recombines TRBV11-3 with TRBJ2-1, with 8 bases lining up with TRBD2. Per germline, CDR1 SGHNT and CDR2 YENEEA. Unmatched junction bases numbered 10, after V lost 1 base and J lost 8 bases. The CDR3 length is 16 residues. The CDR3 coding sequence is TGTGCCAGCAGCTTAGGGGCGGGAGGCCTCTCCGATGAGCAGTTCTTC. Its translation is CASSLGAGGLSDEQFF.

The chain recombines TRBV5-1 with TRBJ2-2; 8 nucleotides agree with TRBD2. The V gene end was trimmed by 0 bases and the J gene end by 4 bases; junction bases not matched to a gene: 2. Germline values: CDR1 SGHRS, CDR2 YFSETQ. The CDR3 consists of 15 residues. CDR3 coding DNA: TGCGCCAGCAGCTTGGGAGGACTAGCCACCGGGGAGCTGTTTTTT. Protein: CASSLGGLATGELFF.

The V and J genes are TRBV5-1 and TRBJ2-1, with 10 bases aligning to TRBD1. This CDR3 contains 15 residues. Germline-derived CDR1 and CDR2 are SGHRS and YFSETQ. Germline trimming cut 4 bases from V and 3 bases from J; bases unmatched to any gene: 4. CDR3 sequence: CASSLDRGIYNEQFF. The CDR3 region has the DNA TGCGCCAGCAGCCTGGACAGGGGGATCTACAATGAGCAGTTCTTC.

The chain combines TRBV11-2 with TRBJ1-1, with D perhaps TRBD1 (6 bases). The CDR3 spans 16 residues. V was cut by 1 base and J by 0 bases, with 12 bases left in between. CDR1 and CDR2 (germline): SGHAT, FQNNGV. In DNA form, the CDR3 reads TGTGCCAGCAGCTTAGTACTAGGACAGCTGAACACTGAAGCTTTCTTT. It translates to CASSLVLGQLNTEAFF.

This clone was seen a few times. V gene TRBV4-3 combines with J gene TRBJ2-3, with D perhaps matching TRBD2 (5 bases). Germline CDR1 LGHNA, CDR2 YSLEER. This CDR3 spans 18 amino acids. V gave up 0 bases and J gave up 2 bases, with 18 bases separating them. CDR3 residues: CASSQEARTPRATDTQYF. DNA for the CDR3: TGCGCCAGCAGCCAAGAGGCTCGGACTCCCCGTGCCACAGATACGCAGTATTTT.